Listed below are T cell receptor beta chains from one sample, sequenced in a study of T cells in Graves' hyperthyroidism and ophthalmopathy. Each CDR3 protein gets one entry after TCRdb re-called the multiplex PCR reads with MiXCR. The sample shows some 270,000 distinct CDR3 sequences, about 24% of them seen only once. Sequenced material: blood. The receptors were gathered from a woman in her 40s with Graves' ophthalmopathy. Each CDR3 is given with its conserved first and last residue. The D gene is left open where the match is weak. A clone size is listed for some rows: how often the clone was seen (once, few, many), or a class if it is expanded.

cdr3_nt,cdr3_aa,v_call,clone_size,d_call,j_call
TGCGCCAGCAGCTTCAGACTAGCGGTGCAAGAGACCCAGTACTTC,CASSFRLAVQETQYF,TRBV5-1,-,TRBD2,TRBJ2-5
TGTGCCAGCAGGGGGACAGGGCCGAACACTGAAGCTTTCTTT,CASRGTGPNTEAFF,TRBV12-3/TRBV12-4,-,TRBD1,TRBJ1-1
TGTGCCAGCAGCGACCCGAGCTCCTATAATTCACCCCTCCACTTT,CASSDPSSYNSPLHF,TRBV28,many,-,TRBJ1-6
TGTGCCAGCAGTTACGACCATTCCTACGAGCAGTACTTC,CASSYDHSYEQYF,TRBV6-2/TRBV6-3,many,-,TRBJ2-7
TGTGCCAGCAGTTTTACAGGGGGCAATCAGCCCCAGCATTTT,CASSFTGGNQPQHF,TRBV12-3/TRBV12-4,many,TRBD1,TRBJ1-5
TGTGCCAGCAGTGATGCGGGGCTGAACACTGAAGCTTTCTTT,CASSDAGLNTEAFF,TRBV25-1,many,-,TRBJ1-1
TGTGCCAGCAGTGATGTAGGGGTTCTCGAGCAGTACTTC,CASSDVGVLEQYF,TRBV7-2,-,-,TRBJ2-7
TGTGCCAGCAGTCAAACCCGGGTCAAACATAGCGGGGAGCTGTGTTTT,CASSQTRVKHSGELCF,TRBV12-3/TRBV12-4,-,TRBD2,TRBJ2-2
TGTGCCAGCAGTTTAATGGGGCGCGAGACTGAAGCTTTCTTT,CASSLMGRETEAFF,TRBV12-3/TRBV12-4,-,-,TRBJ1-1
TGTGCCAGCAGTTTGTATGACAGGTCCAGCAATCAGCCCCAGCATTTT,CASSLYDRSSNQPQHF,TRBV28,many,-,TRBJ1-5
TGTGCCAGCAGCTCCGAATATAAGGGAGTCAGGGCGGGGGTCTCTGAAGCTTTCTTT,CASSSEYKGVRAGVSEAFF,TRBV11-2,-,-,TRBJ1-1
TGCAGTGCTGGACAGGAGGGGGTCGAGCAGTACTTC,CSAGQEGVEQYF,TRBV20-1,-,-,TRBJ2-7
TGTGCCAGCAGCTTAGCTCGGGAGCAGTACTTC,CASSLAREQYF,TRBV7-8,few,-,TRBJ2-7
TGTGCCAGCTCCCATCAGGGCGGCGGGGAGACCCAGTACTTC,CASSHQGGGETQYF,TRBV9,many,-,TRBJ2-5
TGTGCCAGCAGTGGGGGTGGCATGAGCAATCAGCCCCAGCATTTT,CASSGGGMSNQPQHF,TRBV6-1,many,-,TRBJ1-5
TGTGCCAGATCCAGACAGACCCCAGAGACCCAGTACTTC,CARSRQTPETQYF,TRBV2,-,-,TRBJ2-5
TGCAGCTCCCAGGGTTTGGGTACGATAACTGAAGCTTTCTTT,CSSQGLGTITEAFF,TRBV29-1,many,-,TRBJ1-1
TGTGCCAGCATTGGCCGGGACAGGGCTTTTTATGGCTACACCTTC,CASIGRDRAFYGYTF,TRBV28,many,TRBD1,TRBJ1-2
TGTGCCACCAGTGATGAGAGGGGGTCCCAAGAGACCCAGTACTTC,CATSDERGSQETQYF,TRBV24-1,-,-,TRBJ2-5
TGTGCCAGCAGTCCCTGGGCAGGGGTGACTGAAGCTTTCTTT,CASSPWAGVTEAFF,TRBV27,-,-,TRBJ1-1
TGTGCCAGCAGCTTAGATGTAAACACTGAAGCTTTCTTT,CASSLDVNTEAFF,TRBV7-6,-,-,TRBJ1-1
TGCGCCAGCAGCAACTACAGGGGGCGTTACACTGAAGCTTTCTTT,CASSNYRGRYTEAFF,TRBV5-1,many,TRBD1,TRBJ1-1
TGTGCCACCAGTGATTCGATTGAGGGTTCTGGGGCCAACGTCCTGACTTTC,CATSDSIEGSGANVLTF,TRBV24-1,-,-,TRBJ2-6
TGTGCCAGTAGGGGCCTGACCCAGGACGGTGGAAACTATGGCTACACCTTC,CASRGLTQDGGNYGYTF,TRBV19,many,-,TRBJ1-2
TGTGCCTGGAGTGTACAGGCGGGAGGGGTTGGAACCAAAAACATTCAGTACTTC,CAWSVQAGGVGTKNIQYF,TRBV30,many,TRBD2,TRBJ2-4
TGTGCCAGCAGTTTGGTTGGACTAGCGGACTACGAGCAGTACTTC,CASSLVGLADYEQYF,TRBV12-3/TRBV12-4,-,TRBD2,TRBJ2-7
TGTGCCAGCAGCGACATCCCCCAGGGGGAGCAGTACTTC,CASSDIPQGEQYF,TRBV6-1,many,-,TRBJ2-7
TGTGCCAGCAGTTTTAATATCCAGCCCTACGAGCAGTACTTC,CASSFNIQPYEQYF,TRBV28,many,-,TRBJ2-7
TGTGCCAGCTCACCATCGATCTGGCTAGCAGCCACAGATACGCAGTATTTT,CASSPSIWLAATDTQYF,TRBV18,many,-,TRBJ2-3
TGTGCCAGCACACTAGCGGGAGGCACCTACGAGCAGTACTTC,CASTLAGGTYEQYF,TRBV6-1,-,TRBD2,TRBJ2-7
TGTGCCACCAGTGTTGGGGGTGTAAAGACCCAGTACTTC,CATSVGGVKTQYF,TRBV24-1,few,-,TRBJ2-5
TGTGCCAGCAGTGTGGAGAGGACCGACTTGGCTTTCTTT,CASSVERTDLAFF,TRBV6-1,-,-,TRBJ1-1
TGTGCCAGCTACCACAGGGGGAGCAATCAGCCCCAGCATTTT,CASYHRGSNQPQHF,TRBV7-9,many,TRBD1,TRBJ1-5
TGTGCCAGCAGACCAGCGGGAGGGACCACCGGGGAGCTGTTTTTT,CASRPAGGTTGELFF,TRBV3-1,many,TRBD2,TRBJ2-2
TGTGCCAGCAGTGAAAGCGGGAGGGTGAACGAGCAGTACTTC,CASSESGRVNEQYF,TRBV6-1,many,TRBD2,TRBJ2-7
TGTGCCAGCTCACCACCGGGGGGGGGCACAGATACGCAGTATTTT,CASSPPGGGTDTQYF,TRBV18,many,TRBD2,TRBJ2-3
TGTGCCAGCAGTCTTAGACTAGCGGTCCCCTCCTACGAGCAGTACTTC,CASSLRLAVPSYEQYF,TRBV27,-,TRBD2,TRBJ2-7
TGTGCCAGCAGCCCCCGAAGTAGCGGGAGTGGCTACGAGCAGTACTTC,CASSPRSSGSGYEQYF,TRBV7-6,many,TRBD2,TRBJ2-7
TGCAGTGCTAGCGCGAGGAGACAAGAGACCCAGTACTTC,CSASARRQETQYF,TRBV20-1,-,-,TRBJ2-5
TGTGCCATCAAGAGGGGGTATGGCTACACCTTC,CAIKRGYGYTF,TRBV7-9,many,-,TRBJ1-2
TGCGCCAGCAGCTCTACGGGACAGGTCGGAGGCTACACCTTC,CASSSTGQVGGYTF,TRBV5-1,many,TRBD1,TRBJ1-2
TGTGCCACCAGCAGACAGGGTTCACCCCTCCACTTT,CATSRQGSPLHF,TRBV15,many,-,TRBJ1-6
TGTGCCTCGAACGACTATTACACCGGGGAGCTGTTTTTT,CASNDYYTGELFF,TRBV10-3,many,-,TRBJ2-2
TGTGCCAGCAGCTTGGGGTCGGGGGGCGCTTACGAGCAGTACTTC,CASSLGSGGAYEQYF,TRBV5-8,many,-,TRBJ2-7
TGCGCCAGCAGCTTGGACGGGCATCAGCCCCAGCATTTT,CASSLDGHQPQHF,TRBV5-1,many,-,TRBJ1-5
TGTGCCACCCTACGGGGGACCCAGTACTTC,CATLRGTQYF,TRBV28,many,-,TRBJ2-5
TGTGCCAGCACACAAGATAATTCACCCCTCCACTTT,CASTQDNSPLHF,TRBV6-1,many,-,TRBJ1-6
TGCAGTGCTAGGACTAGCGCGAACACCGGGGAGCTGTTTTTT,CSARTSANTGELFF,TRBV20-1,-,TRBD2,TRBJ2-2
TGTGCCAGCAGTTTGGACAGGGGGGATGAAGCTTGCTTT,CASSLDRGDEACF,TRBV6-5,-,TRBD1,TRBJ1-1
TGTGCCACCAGTGATTTGGGGCCGGGGGAGCTGTTTTTT,CATSDLGPGELFF,TRBV24-1,-,-,TRBJ2-2
TGTGCCAGCAGTTCGAGTAGCAACACCATATATTTT,CASSSSSNTIYF,TRBV28,-,-,TRBJ1-3
TGTGCCAGCAGTTACTGGAACGCGGCCTACGAGCAGTACTTC,CASSYWNAAYEQYF,TRBV6-2/TRBV6-3,many,-,TRBJ2-7
TGTGCCATCAGTGAACCGGCGACAGGAGCTGAAGCTTTCTTT,CAISEPATGAEAFF,TRBV10-3,many,-,TRBJ1-1